This T cell receptor beta chain comes out of a study of blood T cell repertoires in COVID-19. Using immunoSEQ multiplex PCR, the repertoire was profiled, and TCRdb retains in-frame clones only, with some absent. The sample records roughly 170,000 clones, 70% to 85% being singletons. The CDR3 spans 13 residues. Germline CDR1 LGHDT, CDR2 YNNKEL (reference sequence). The V gene lost 0 bases and the J gene lost 1 base, with 3 bases spanning the gap. The chain recombines TRBV3-1 (or the pseudogene TRBV3-2) with TRBJ2-5; no clear D. The receptor was derived from a human donor in a cohort sampled during active COVID-19. The sample taken for sequencing was peripheral blood. CDR3 sequence (DNA): TGTGCCAGCAGCCAAGATCTCCAAGAGACCCAGTACTTC. Translating it yields CASSQDLQETQYF.